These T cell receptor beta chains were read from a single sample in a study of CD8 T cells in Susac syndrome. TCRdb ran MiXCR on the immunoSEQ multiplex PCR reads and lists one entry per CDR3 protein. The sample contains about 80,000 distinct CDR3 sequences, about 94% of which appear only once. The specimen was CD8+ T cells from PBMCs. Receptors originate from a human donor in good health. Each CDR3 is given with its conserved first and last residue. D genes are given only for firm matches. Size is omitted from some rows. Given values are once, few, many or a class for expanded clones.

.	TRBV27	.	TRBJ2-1	CASSFGSGGRNEQFF	TGTGCCAGCAGTTTTGGTAGCGGAGGGCGCAATGAGCAGTTCTTC
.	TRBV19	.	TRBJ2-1	CASSISAASSYNEQFF	TGTGCCAGTAGTATTTCGGCGGCCAGCTCCTACAATGAGCAGTTCTTC
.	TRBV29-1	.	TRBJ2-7	CSVVGVGQFLEQYF	TGCAGCGTTGTTGGGGTAGGACAGTTCCTCGAGCAGTACTTC
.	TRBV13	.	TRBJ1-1	CASSVTGVGNTEAFF	TGTGCCAGCAGCGTGACAGGCGTAGGGAACACTGAAGCTTTCTTT
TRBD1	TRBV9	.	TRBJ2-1	CASSGGEQGALYNEQFF	TGTGCCAGCAGCGGAGGGGAACAGGGGGCGCTCTACAATGAGCAGTTCTTC
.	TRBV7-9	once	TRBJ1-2	CASSLVTTGGYGYTF	TGTGCCAGCAGCTTGGTCACGACAGGAGGCTATGGCTACACCTTC
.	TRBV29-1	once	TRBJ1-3	CSVKATGQGLSGNTIYF	TGCAGCGTTAAGGCTACCGGCCAGGGACTCTCTGGAAACACCATATATTTT
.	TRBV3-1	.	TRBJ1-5	CASSQGEYQPQHF	TGTGCCAGCAGCCAAGGGGAATATCAGCCCCAGCATTTT
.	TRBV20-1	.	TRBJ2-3	CSARAGDGANLQYF	TGCAGTGCTAGGGCGGGCGATGGAGCTAACTTGCAGTATTTT
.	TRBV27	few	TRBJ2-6	CASSSGRLSGANVLTF	TGTGCCAGCAGTTCTGGCAGACTCTCTGGGGCCAACGTCCTGACTTTC
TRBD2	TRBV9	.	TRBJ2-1	CASNTGGGAREQFF	TGTGCCAGCAACACTGGGGGAGGGGCGCGGGAGCAGTTCTTC
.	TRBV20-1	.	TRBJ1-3	CSARVQGLSGNTIYF	TGCAGTGCTAGAGTCCAGGGGTTGTCTGGAAACACCATATATTTT
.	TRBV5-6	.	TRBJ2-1	CASSLPTLRESSYNEQFF	TGTGCCAGCAGCTTACCGACTCTCAGGGAAAGCTCCTACAATGAGCAGTTCTTC
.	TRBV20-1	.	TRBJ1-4	CSARDRTVATNEKLFF	TGCAGTGCTAGAGACCGGACAGTTGCAACTAATGAAAAACTGTTTTTT
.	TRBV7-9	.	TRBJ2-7	CASSLPAGRSVGYEQYF	TGTGCCAGCAGCCTCCCCGCGGGGCGGTCCGTTGGGTACGAGCAGTACTTC
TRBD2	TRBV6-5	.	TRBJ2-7	CASSLTSGGAHEQYF	TGTGCCAGCAGCCTAACTAGCGGGGGGGCCCACGAGCAGTACTTC
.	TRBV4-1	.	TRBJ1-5	CASSYQTDDSNQPQHF	TGCGCCAGCAGCTATCAGACAGACGATAGCAATCAGCCCCAGCATTTT